The subject of this entry is one TCR beta chain. CDR3 length: 12 residues. V shed 1 base and J shed 8 bases, with 6 bases lying between them. Germline CDR1 LGHNA, CDR2 YNFKEQ. For the second PCR, which ran for roughly 7 to 11 cycles, a sample-barcoded 5' primer and a J-beta primer mix were used. Every sample gave at least 2.5 million paired-end reads containing CDR3. TCRdb reanalysed the 5' RACE reads using MiXCR and keeps one entry per CDR3 protein. The repertoire holds some 900,000 distinct CDR3 sequences, with about 48% as singletons. This entry belongs to a study of blood T cells in healthy people across ages. As for the study in general: The template switching approach captured approximately one barcoded beta molecule for every two T cells.

The sequence was obtained from a man aged 25 to 45 in good health. What was sequenced was blood. This rearrangement joins TRBV4-2 to TRBJ2-1; D could derive from TRBD1 or TRBD2 (5 bases each). Here the CDR3 reads CASSQGGHEQFF. The CDR3 bases are TGTGCCAGCAGCCAAGGGGGACATGAGCAGTTCTTC.